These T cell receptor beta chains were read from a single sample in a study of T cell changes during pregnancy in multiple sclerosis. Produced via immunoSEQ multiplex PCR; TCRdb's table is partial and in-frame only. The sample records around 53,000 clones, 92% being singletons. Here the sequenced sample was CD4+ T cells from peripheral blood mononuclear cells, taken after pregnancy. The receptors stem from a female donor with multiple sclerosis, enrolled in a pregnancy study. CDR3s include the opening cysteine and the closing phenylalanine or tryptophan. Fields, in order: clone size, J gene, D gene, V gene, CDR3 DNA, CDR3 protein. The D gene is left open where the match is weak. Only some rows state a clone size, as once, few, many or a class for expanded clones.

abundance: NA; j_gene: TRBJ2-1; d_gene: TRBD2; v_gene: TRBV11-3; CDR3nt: TGTGCCAGCAGCTCGAGCGGGGGGGCCAGGGAGCAGTTCTTC; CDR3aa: CASSSSGGAREQFF
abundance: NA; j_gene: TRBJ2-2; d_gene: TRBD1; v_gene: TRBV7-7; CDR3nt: TGTGCCAGCAGCCTAACTAACAGGGGATCGAACACCGGGGAGCTGTTTTTT; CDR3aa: CASSLTNRGSNTGELFF
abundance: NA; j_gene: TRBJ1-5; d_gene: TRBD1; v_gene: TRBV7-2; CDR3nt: TGTGCCAGCAGGCCCGGGACAGCGAATCAGCCCCAGCATTTT; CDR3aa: CASRPGTANQPQHF
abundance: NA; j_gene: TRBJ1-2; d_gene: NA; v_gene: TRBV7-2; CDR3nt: TGTGCCAGCAGCTTAGGTCCAGCCGTCGGAGACGGCTACACCTTC; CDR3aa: CASSLGPAVGDGYTF
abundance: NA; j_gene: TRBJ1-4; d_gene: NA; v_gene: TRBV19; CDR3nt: TGTGCCAGTAGTATCGGGACATTTAATGAAAAACTGTTTTTT; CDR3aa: CASSIGTFNEKLFF
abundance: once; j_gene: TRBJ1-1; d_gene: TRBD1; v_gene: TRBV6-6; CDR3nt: TGTGCCAGCAGCGCGACAGGGATAGCTTTCTTT; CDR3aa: CASSATGIAFF
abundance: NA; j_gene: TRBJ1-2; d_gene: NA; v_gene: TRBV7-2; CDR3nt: TGTGCCAGCAGCTTAGCAGGACAGTCCTATGGCTACACCTTC; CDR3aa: CASSLAGQSYGYTF
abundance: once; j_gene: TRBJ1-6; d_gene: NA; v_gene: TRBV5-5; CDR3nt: TGTGCCAGCAGCTCCCCGGGTGGCTGGAATTCACCCCTCCACTTT; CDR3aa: CASSSPGGWNSPLHF
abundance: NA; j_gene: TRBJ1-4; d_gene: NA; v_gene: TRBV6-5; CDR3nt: TGTGCCAGCACCCACCGGCGGGCCCAAAATGAAAAACTGTTTTTT; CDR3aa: CASTHRRAQNEKLFF
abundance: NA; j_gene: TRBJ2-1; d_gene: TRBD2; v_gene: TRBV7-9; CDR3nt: TGTGCCAGCAGCCCGGCGGCGGGGGGCCTCAATGAGCAGTTCTTC; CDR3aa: CASSPAAGGLNEQFF
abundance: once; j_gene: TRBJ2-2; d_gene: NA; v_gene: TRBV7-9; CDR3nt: TGTGCCAGCAGCCCTAGGGGGGGCCGAAACACCGGGGAGCTGTTTTTT; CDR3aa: CASSPRGGRNTGELFF
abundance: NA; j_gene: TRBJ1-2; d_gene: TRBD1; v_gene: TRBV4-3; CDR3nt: TGCGCCAGCAGCCGAACCCGGGACAGTTTATATGGCTACACCTTC; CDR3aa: CASSRTRDSLYGYTF
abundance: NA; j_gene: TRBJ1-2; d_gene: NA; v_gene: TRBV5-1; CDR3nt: TGCGCCAGCAGCTTGTTACAGATGGGAGCTGCCGCGTCTGGCTACACCTTC; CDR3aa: CASSLLQMGAAASGYTF
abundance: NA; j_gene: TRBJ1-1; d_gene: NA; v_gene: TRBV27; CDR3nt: TGTGCCAGCAGTTTAATCGTCGGGAACACTGAAGCTTTCTTT; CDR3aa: CASSLIVGNTEAFF
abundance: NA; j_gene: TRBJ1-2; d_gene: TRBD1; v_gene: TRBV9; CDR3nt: TGTGCCAGCAGCCCAAGACAGGGAGCCTACACCTTC; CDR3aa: CASSPRQGAYTF
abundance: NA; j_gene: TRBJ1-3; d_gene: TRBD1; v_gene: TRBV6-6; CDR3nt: TGTGCCAGCAGACCCATGGACAGGGGAGGAAACACCATATATTTT; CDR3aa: CASRPMDRGGNTIYF
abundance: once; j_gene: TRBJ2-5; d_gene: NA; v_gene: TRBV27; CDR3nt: TGTGCCAGCAGTTTAATTACTCAGGGGCTCATCCAAGAGACCCAGTACTTC; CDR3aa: CASSLITQGLIQETQYF
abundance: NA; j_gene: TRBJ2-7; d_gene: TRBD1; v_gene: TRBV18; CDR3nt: TGTGCCAGCTCTTCCCTGACAGGGGATGTGCAGTACTTC; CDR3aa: CASSSLTGDVQYF
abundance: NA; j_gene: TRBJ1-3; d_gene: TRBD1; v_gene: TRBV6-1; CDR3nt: TGTGCCAGCAGTGAGGGGACAGTCACCTCTGGAAACACCATATATTTT; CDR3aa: CASSEGTVTSGNTIYF